Only one count was recorded for the clone carrying this TCR beta chain. Its antigen is unknown. The data were obtained in a study of CD8 T cells in Susac syndrome. Notes on the study in general: The study recognized that its TCR sequencing and HLA analysis covered a relatively small number of individuals.

The CDR3 has 13 residues. Germline CDR1 reads SGHTA; CDR2 reads FQGTGA. With 5 bases removed from V and 1 base from J, the gap between germline ends came to 8 bases. RNA amounts of roughly 0.45 to 1 ug underwent reverse transcription with random hexamers. The amplification used immunoSEQ multiplex PCR on TCR beta CDR3; it spanned 54 Vbeta and 13 Jbeta. One entry per CDR3 protein, called by TCRdb with MiXCR from the immunoSEQ multiplex PCR reads. The sample holds 180,000 or so distinct CDR3 sequences; 90% to 95% are singletons and the top ten take about 0.096%. This sequence originates from a human donor with multiple sclerosis. Sequencing used CD4+ T cells from PBMCs. V is TRBV7-3 and J is TRBJ1-1, with D possibly TRBD1 on 5 matching bases. CDR3 in amino acids: CASSRGQNTEAFF. The CDR3 nucleotides read TGTGCCAGCAGCCGCGGACAGAACACTGAAGCTTTCTTT.